The 6 T cell receptor beta chains given below trace back to one sample, sequenced in a study of long-term antiretroviral therapy in people with HIV. Running of the v3.0 immunoSEQ assay took place at survey level. Sequenced by immunoSEQ multiplex PCR; TCRdb stores in-frame clones only, minus some. The data hold tens of thousands of clones, with less than 90% observed a single time. The sequences come from unsorted PBMCs, collected 0.4 years after starting antiretroviral therapy. The source of these receptors is a man in his forties or fifties with HIV.

The chain is built from TRBV11-1 and TRBJ1-1; 7 bases align to TRBD1. This CDR3 has 13 residues. Germline lookup yields CDR1 SGHAT and CDR2 FQDESV (reference sequence). The ends lost 3 bases at V and 8 bases at J; junction bases unmatched: 6. The CDR3 DNA reads TGTGCCAGCAGCTTGCCAGGGGGTCCCGAAGCTTTCTTT. It specifies CASSLPGGPEAFF.

This chain links TRBV28 with TRBJ1-2; D is undetermined. Trimming removed 2 bases at V and 1 base at J, with 5 bases between. Germline V gives CDR1 MDHEN, CDR2 SYDVKM. The length of the CDR3 is 13 residues. This CDR3 is CASSLNLNYGYTF. Written as DNA, the CDR3 is TGTGCCAGCAGTTTAAACCTTAACTATGGCTACACCTTC.

This chain uses TRBV7-8 with TRBJ2-2; D unresolved. From germline, CDR1 is SGHVS and CDR2 FQNEAQ. The CDR3 has 14 residues. Trimming removed 5 bases at V and 3 bases at J, with 10 bases between. CDR3 in DNA: TGTGCCAGCAGCCCCGTACCCGACACCGGGGAGCTGTTTTTT. It translates to CASSPVPDTGELFF. The whole variable domain, filled in from reference TRBV7-8 and TRBJ2-2, reads GAGVSQSPRYKVAKRGQDVALRCDPISGHVSLFWYQQALGQGPEFLTYFQNEAQLDKSGLPSDRFFAERPEGSVSTLKIQRTQQEDSAVYLCASSPVPDTGELFFGEGSRLTVL.

This sequence joins TRBV6-5 and TRBJ2-7; 11 bases match TRBD2. This CDR3 comprises 15 residues. The ends lost 6 bases at V and 3 bases at J; junction bases unmatched: 7. Per germline, CDR1 MNHEY and CDR2 SVGAGI. The CDR3 region has the DNA TGTGCCAGCAGAGCTACTAGCGGGGGACTCTACGAGCAGTACTTC. Encoded protein: CASRATSGGLYEQYF.

This clone has only one observation. This rearrangement joins TRBV4-1 to TRBJ2-5; D is tentatively TRBD1 or TRBD2 (5 bases each). Germline V gene lookup returns CDR1 MGHRA and CDR2 YSYEKL. Between the trimmed V and J ends, which lost 1 base and 7 bases, there was a span of 25 bases. The length of the CDR3 is 18 residues. The CDR3 protein is CASSQGTPPGPWGSTQYF. CDR3 coding DNA: TGCGCCAGCAGCCAAGGAACCCCGCCGGGACCCTGGGGGTCGACCCAGTACTTC.

V and J are TRBV6-6 and TRBJ2-7, with 8 bases fitting TRBD1. This CDR3 has 14 residues. With V trimmed by 4 bases and J by 3 bases, 5 bases remained unmatched. Germline CDR1 is MNHNY and CDR2 is SVGAGI (reference sequence). The CDR3 DNA reads TGTGCCAGCAGTTTAGGGACAGGCGGCTACGAGCAGTACTTC. As protein: CASSLGTGGYEQYF.